This passage covers 21 T cell receptor beta chains from one sample sequenced in a study of blood T cell repertoires in COVID-19. Sequenced by immunoSEQ multiplex PCR; TCRdb stores in-frame clones only, minus some. Seen here are around 240,000 clones, 80% to 90% observed once, and the top ten hold more than 0.75%. Input material: peripheral blood. Receptors originate from a man in his forties with acute or convalescent COVID-19.

The chain has TRBV9 and TRBJ2-2, with D possibly TRBD2 on 5 matching bases. V lost 0 bases, J lost 3 bases, and 12 bases lay in between. CDR1 is SGDLS and CDR2 is YYNGEE in the germline V gene. CDR3 length: 16 residues. The CDR3 here is CASSVAGVWDTGELFF. The CDR3 DNA reads as TGTGCCAGCAGCGTAGCCGGGGTGTGGGACACCGGGGAGCTGTTTTTT.

This chain connects TRBV6-2 or TRBV6-3 to TRBJ2-5; D is possibly TRBD2 (6 bases). The CDR3 is 16 residues long. V was cut by 2 bases and J by 1 base, with 14 bases left in between. The germline V gene encodes CDR1 MNHEY and CDR2 SVGEGT. The CDR3 coding sequence is TGTGCCAGCAGTTACCCCCTGGCGGGGCTCCAAGAGACCCAGTACTTC. Amino acids: CASSYPLAGLQETQYF.

J is TRBJ2-3 and V is TRBV6-5, with 7 bases fitting TRBD1. V lost 0 bases and J lost 1; bases outside the gene matches: 1. CDR1 and CDR2 (germline): MNHEY, SVGAGI. The CDR3 spans 15 residues. Written as DNA, the CDR3 is TGTGCCAGCAGTTACTCGGGGACAGGCACAGATACGCAGTATTTT. Encoded protein: CASSYSGTGTDTQYF.

CDR3 nucleotide sequence: TGCGCCAGCAGCCCAGCGGGGGTTCTTCACGAGCAGTACTTC. It codes for CASSPAGVLHEQYF. This chain joins TRBV4-1 and TRBJ2-7, with TRBD2 matching 8 bases. This CDR3 region has 14 residues. Germline lookup yields CDR1 MGHRA and CDR2 YSYEKL. The V segment lost 4 bases and the J segment 5 bases; nucleotides outside the gene matches: 7.

The rearrangement joins TRBV3-1 (or the pseudogene TRBV3-2) to TRBJ2-5, with 7 bases identical to TRBD1. Germline loops: CDR1 LGHDT, CDR2 YNNKEL (reference sequence). The CDR3 spans 14 residues. The V and J ends lost 3 bases and 5 bases, in that order; junction bases with no gene match: 6. The CDR3 protein is CASSHLGGRETQYF. CDR3 bases: TGTGCCAGCAGCCACTTAGGGGGCCGGGAGACCCAGTACTTC.

The chain uses TRBV18 and TRBJ1-1; TRBD1 is a possible D gene (5 bases). The CDR3 runs to 14 residues. The V end lost 0 bases, the J end lost 4 bases, and 9 bases lay between the germline ends. CDR1 is KGHSH, CDR2 LQKENI, per germline. The CDR3 loop reads CASSPPGGSTEAFF. The CDR3, as DNA: TGTGCCAGCTCACCACCGGGGGGGAGCACTGAAGCTTTCTTT.

V usage is TRBV18 and J usage is TRBJ1-2; no reliable D call. With 2 bases removed from V and 8 bases from J, the gap between germline ends came to 18 bases. This CDR3 contains 15 residues. Germline V CDR1 and CDR2: KGHSH, LQKENI. CDR3 loop: CASSPSADFSLGYTF. The CDR3, as DNA: TGTGCCAGCTCACCATCAGCAGACTTCTCCCTAGGCTACACCTTC.

This clone has a single count. V gene TRBV5-1 combines with J gene TRBJ2-1, with 7 bases fitting TRBD1. The germline gives CDR1 SGHRS, CDR2 YFSETQ. Trimming cost V 4 bases and J 7 bases; bases outside gene matches: 5. This CDR3 spans 13 amino acids. The CDR3: CASSPGQRNEQFF. CDR3 in DNA: TGCGCCAGCAGCCCGGGACAGAGGAATGAGCAGTTCTTC.

The CDR3 loop is CASSAAGAGANVLTF. The CDR3 DNA reads TGTGCCAGCAGTGCAGCAGGGGCTGGGGCCAACGTCCTGACTTTC. The chain recombines TRBV6-1 with TRBJ2-6; TRBD1 is a possible D gene (6 bases). CDR1 MNHNS and CDR2 SASEGT come from the germline V gene. The CDR3 spans 15 residues. V lost 4 bases, J lost 2 bases, and 9 bases lay in between.

V gene TRBV27 combines with J gene TRBJ2-1; 7 bases line up with TRBD1. The germline CDR1 and CDR2 sequences are MNHEY and SMNVEV (reference sequence). The CDR3 loop spans 14 amino acids. Trimming took 4 bases from V and 6 from J; bases not matched to a gene: 6. CDR3 DNA sequence: TGTGCCAGCAGTTCGATTACAGGGGCCAATGAGCAGTTCTTC. This codes for CASSSITGANEQFF.

The rearrangement uses TRBV5-1 and TRBJ1-5, with D perhaps TRBD1 (5 bases). The CDR3 is 14 residues long. Germline CDR1 SGHRS, CDR2 YFSETQ. The ends were cut back, 3 bases at V and 2 bases at J, with 9 bases in the middle. The CDR3 DNA follows: TGCGCCAGCAGCTATGGGGCGGGCAATCAGCCCCAGCATTTT. Translation: CASSYGAGNQPQHF.

The CDR3 region has the DNA TGTGCCAGCAGCTTACCAGGTACGACTGAAGCTTTCTTT. It yields the protein CASSLPGTTEAFF. This rearrangement joins TRBV5-6 to TRBJ1-1; D uncertain. Germline CDR1 reads SGHDT; CDR2 reads YYEEEE. V was pared by 2 bases and J by 5 bases, with 10 bases between. The CDR3 is 13 amino acids. The entire variable domain, with the rest obtained from reference TRBV5-6 and TRBJ1-1, is as follows: DAGVTQSPTHLIKTRGQQVTLRCSPKSGHDTVSWYQQALGQGPQFIFQYYEEEERQRGNFPDRFSGHQFPNYSSELNVNALLLGDSALYLCASSLPGTTEAFFGQGTRLTVV.

The rearrangement joins TRBV6-4 to TRBJ1-1; D remains unclear. The germline V gene has CDR1 MRHNA and CDR2 SNTAGT. Trimming cost V 2 bases and J 3 bases, with 7 bases left between them. The CDR3 is 13 residues long. CDR3 region: CASSDRGDTEAFF. The CDR3 bases are TGTGCCAGCAGTGACCGGGGAGACACTGAAGCTTTCTTT.

This sequence joins TRBV5-5 and TRBJ1-2; perhaps TRBD1 as D (6 bases). Germline V lookup: CDR1 SGHKS, CDR2 YYEKEE (reference sequence). This CDR3 contains 16 residues. The ends were cut back, 3 bases at V and 8 bases at J, with 23 bases in the middle. This chain's CDR3 is CASSSEGGGRSGGYTF. The CDR3 coding sequence is TGTGCCAGCAGCTCCGAGGGCGGGGGGCGGTCTGGCGGCTACACCTTC.

The chain uses TRBV13 and TRBJ2-1; maybe TRBD1 (5 bases). The CDR3 has 12 amino acids. Germline CDR1 and CDR2: PRHDT and FYEKMQ (reference sequence). Trimming removed 6 bases from V and 7 bases from J, with 10 bases in between. CDR3: CASSKGANEQFF. In DNA form, the CDR3 reads TGTGCCAGCAGTAAAGGGGCGAATGAGCAGTTCTTC.

This clone was found once. The chain uses TRBV2 and TRBJ2-7; TRBD2 matches at 7 bases. This CDR3 region has 15 residues. The germline V gene encodes CDR1 SNHLY and CDR2 FYNNEI. V shed 3 bases, J shed 3 bases, and the junction held 8 bases outside the gene matches. CDR3 nucleotides: TGTGCCAGCAGTGATTCGCCTAGCGGTAACTACGAGCAGTACTTC. It translates to CASSDSPSGNYEQYF. The full variable domain, completed using reference TRBV2 and TRBJ2-7, is EPEVTQTPSHQVTQMGQEVILRCVPISNHLYFYWYRQILGQKVEFLVSFYNNEISEKSEIFDDQFSVERPDGSNFTLKIRSTKLEDSAMYFCASSDSPSGNYEQYFGPGTRLTVT.

The chain uses TRBV5-6 and TRBJ1-1; D ambiguous. Per germline, CDR1 SGHDT and CDR2 YYEEEE. V gave up 2 bases and J gave up 3 bases, with 5 bases separating them. The CDR3 is made up of 12 amino acids. The CDR3 is CASSFIDTEAFF. The CDR3 nucleotides read TGTGCCAGCAGCTTTATCGACACTGAAGCTTTCTTT.

The chain joins TRBV5-1 to TRBJ1-1; D uncertain. Per germline, CDR1 SGHRS and CDR2 YFSETQ. V was clipped by 4 bases and J by 2 bases, with 6 bases between them. CDR3 length: 12 amino acids. As DNA, the CDR3 is TGCGCCAGCAGCAGCCCTAACACTGAAGCTTTCTTT. This translates into CASSSPNTEAFF.

This chain uses TRBV27 with TRBJ2-7, with D perhaps matching TRBD1 (6 bases). The V and J ends lost 2 bases and 2 bases respectively, with 13 bases between them. Germline values: CDR1 MNHEY, CDR2 SMNVEV (reference sequence). This CDR3 spans 15 amino acids. CDR3 DNA: TGTGCCAGCAGTTTAGGTCGGCAGGGGCCCTACGAGCAGTACTTC. Translation gives CASSLGRQGPYEQYF.

This clone was observed a single time. CDR3 residues: CASSADLNQPQHF. The CDR3 DNA follows: TGTGCCAGCTCTGCGGACTTGAATCAGCCCCAGCATTTT. The chain uses TRBV18 and TRBJ1-5; no clear D. Trimming removed 6 bases at V and 4 bases at J, with 10 bases between. This CDR3 has 13 amino acids. CDR1 and CDR2 from the germline V gene are KGHSH and LQKENI.

The rearrangement joins TRBV3-1 (or the pseudogene TRBV3-2) to TRBJ2-5; TRBD2 matches 14 bases. Per the germline V gene, CDR1 is LGHDT and CDR2 is YNNKEL (reference sequence). V trimming: 0 bases; J trimming: 0 bases; junction bases outside the gene matches: 15. The length of the CDR3 is 22 residues. The DNA of the CDR3 is TGTGCCAGCAGCCAAGAGACTAGCGGGGGGGCCCCTCTGGCATTAAACCAAGAGACCCAGTACTTC. Translated, it gives CASSQETSGGAPLALNQETQYF.